These T cell receptor beta chains were read from a single sample in a study of shared clonotypes between healthy human individuals. The method was immunoSEQ multiplex PCR; TCRdb's version includes in-frame clones alone and lacks a portion of them. The sample consists of roughly 2.1 million clones, under 95% of them appearing once. Sequencing input: naive CD8+ T cells from PBMCs. These receptors all stem from a man between 18 and 35 years old in good health. Some clones in this sample may be carry-over from other donors' samples. CDR3s include the opening cysteine and the closing phenylalanine or tryptophan. D genes are given only for firm matches. The size of a clone is reported for some rows only, either as once, few or many, or as a class for expanded clones.

DNA	CDR3	V	J	size	D
TGTGCCAGCAGCTTGCAAGACAGGCCCTACGAGCAGTACTTC	CASSLQDRPYEQYF	TRBV5-5	TRBJ2-7	.	.
TGTGCCAGTAGCCCGGGGCTATTTTACCACGAGCAGTACTTC	CASSPGLFYHEQYF	TRBV6-5	TRBJ2-7	.	.
TGTGCCAGCAGAGCCATTACAGGGGACTATGGCTACACCTTC	CASRAITGDYGYTF	TRBV27	TRBJ1-2	.	TRBD1
TGTGCCAGCAGCTTGGGCTCGTGGAAAGCTTTCTTT	CASSLGSWKAFF	TRBV5-6	TRBJ1-1	.	.
TGTGCCAGCAGTTTATACAGGGGACTTACCACAGATACGCAGTATTTT	CASSLYRGLTTDTQYF	TRBV27	TRBJ2-3	.	.
TGTGCCAGCATCTCAGCGGGTAATGCTCCCTACGAGCAGTACTTC	CASISAGNAPYEQYF	TRBV5-6	TRBJ2-7	once	.
TGTGCCAGCAGTGACGAGACAGGGGCCGAATCTAATACGCAGTATTTT	CASSDETGAESNTQYF	TRBV9	TRBJ2-3	.	TRBD1
TGTGCCAGCAGTTATCGGGGGGCATATTACACCGGGGAGCTGTTTTTT	CASSYRGAYYTGELFF	TRBV28	TRBJ2-2	.	.
TGTGCCAGCAGTTTGGTAGAGGCCCCCTCCTACGAGCAGTACTTC	CASSLVEAPSYEQYF	TRBV28	TRBJ2-7	.	.
TGTGCCAGCTCACCGGGTCCGGGGACAGGGTACGAGCAGTACTTC	CASSPGPGTGYEQYF	TRBV18	TRBJ2-7	.	TRBD1
TGTGCCAGTACCTGGGACAGGGGGTATCACGAGCAGTACTTC	CASTWDRGYHEQYF	TRBV6-4	TRBJ2-7	.	TRBD1
TGTGCCAGCAGCCCGACAGGGGAATTGAACGAGCAGTACTTC	CASSPTGELNEQYF	TRBV28	TRBJ2-7	.	TRBD1
TGTGCCGCCGGCGGGGGTGGGCCAGTGTCCCAGTACTTC	CAAGGGGPVSQYF	TRBV27	TRBJ2-5	.	TRBD2
TGTGCCAGCAGTGAGCTAAGACTAGCGGGAGGAGAGACCCAGTACTTC	CASSELRLAGGETQYF	TRBV2	TRBJ2-5	few	TRBD2
TGTGCCAGCAGCTCAACCCCAGGGACAGGGGACACAGATACGCAGTATTTT	CASSSTPGTGDTDTQYF	TRBV13	TRBJ2-3	.	TRBD1
TGCAGTGCAAACCAGGGCACTGAAGCTTTCTTT	CSANQGTEAFF	TRBV20-1	TRBJ1-1	.	.
TGTGCCAGCAGCTTACGGTTGGGCACAGATACGCAGTATTTT	CASSLRLGTDTQYF	TRBV13	TRBJ2-3	.	.
TGTGCCAGCACCCCCACCGGGGAGGGTTACGAGCAGTACTTC	CASTPTGEGYEQYF	TRBV6-5	TRBJ2-7	.	TRBD2
TGCGCCAGCAGCCAAGATTGGCGGGAGGGCCCCCATGAGCAGTTCTTC	CASSQDWREGPHEQFF	TRBV4-1	TRBJ2-1	.	TRBD2
TGTGCCAGCAGCTTAGTCTCGGGGGACAATGAGCAGTTCTTC	CASSLVSGDNEQFF	TRBV11-2	TRBJ2-1	.	.
TGTGCCAGCAGCTACAAGCGGGCGGGCTCCTACAATGAGCAGTTCTTC	CASSYKRAGSYNEQFF	TRBV7-3	TRBJ2-1	.	.
TGTGCCAGCAGTTTATGGGCGGCAGAGCAGTTCTTC	CASSLWAAEQFF	TRBV28	TRBJ2-1	.	.
TGCGCCAGCAGCCCCCCCTCCTACGAGCAGTACTTC	CASSPPSYEQYF	TRBV4-1	TRBJ2-7	.	.
TGTGCCAGCAGCTTGGTTGGCGCCGAGACCCAGTACTTC	CASSLVGAETQYF	TRBV5-8	TRBJ2-5	.	.
TGTGCCAGCAGCGATAGCGGGGGGTACAATGAGCAGTTCTTC	CASSDSGGYNEQFF	TRBV9	TRBJ2-1	.	TRBD2
TGTGCCAGCAACCTAACCGGTACTGAAGCTTTCTTT	CASNLTGTEAFF	TRBV27	TRBJ1-1	.	.
TGTGCCAGCAGCTTAGGAGGTAGGACTATTCCCTACGAGCAGTACTTC	CASSLGGRTIPYEQYF	TRBV7-2	TRBJ2-7	.	.
TGTGCCAGCAGTTTCAGCCCCTACACTGAAGCTTTCTTT	CASSFSPYTEAFF	TRBV27	TRBJ1-1	.	.
TGTGCCAGCAGTTCCTCGGTGGGTGGGATACGACCCTCTGGGGCCAACGTCCTGACTTTC	CASSSSVGGIRPSGANVLTF	TRBV27	TRBJ2-6	.	.
TGTGCCAGCAGTTTATTAGGAGGAGGTTGGACAGATACGCAGTATTTT	CASSLLGGGWTDTQYF	TRBV28	TRBJ2-3	once	.
TGTGCCTGGGCCTCCGCAGGGCTCTACTCCTACGAGCAGTACTTC	CAWASAGLYSYEQYF	TRBV30	TRBJ2-7	.	.
TGTGCCAGCAGCTTATACAGAAACAATCAGCCCCAGCATTTT	CASSLYRNNQPQHF	TRBV5-6	TRBJ1-5	.	.
TGTGCCAGCAGCCACCGAGGGGAGCAGTTCTTC	CASSHRGEQFF	TRBV9	TRBJ2-1	.	.
TGCAGCGTTGTGTGGTACGAGCAGTACTTC	CSVVWYEQYF	TRBV29-1	TRBJ2-7	.	.
TGTGCCAGCAGCGGACAGGGGGCAGAACGCAATGAGCAGTTCTTC	CASSGQGAERNEQFF	TRBV9	TRBJ2-1	.	TRBD1
TGTGCCAGCAGCTTTCGTCCAAGGGGACTTTACGAGCAGTACTTC	CASSFRPRGLYEQYF	TRBV5-6	TRBJ2-7	.	.
TGTGCCAGTACGCCTAGGGGGGTCGGGGAAACTAACTATGGCTACACCTTC	CASTPRGVGETNYGYTF	TRBV19	TRBJ1-2	.	.
TGTGCCAGCAGCCGGCCGATGAGGGAGAGCAATCAGCCCCAGCATTTT	CASSRPMRESNQPQHF	TRBV2	TRBJ1-5	.	.
TGCGCCAGCAGCTGGGACAAACAAGAGACCCAGTACTTC	CASSWDKQETQYF	TRBV11-2	TRBJ2-5	.	.
TGTGCCAGCAGTTCGACAGGGCCGAACACTGAAGCTTTCTTT	CASSSTGPNTEAFF	TRBV6-6	TRBJ1-1	.	TRBD1
TGTGCCAGCAGCCAAGTCCCCGCAACTAATGAAAAACTGTTTTTT	CASSQVPATNEKLFF	TRBV14	TRBJ1-4	.	.
TGTGCCAGCAGTTTGGTTGGGACAGGCCAAGAGACCCAGTACTTC	CASSLVGTGQETQYF	TRBV27	TRBJ2-5	.	TRBD1
TGCAGCGTCGCTTCGGGCTACACCTTC	CSVASGYTF	TRBV29-1	TRBJ1-2	.	.
TGTGCCAGCAGCCCCGGGCGGGACGGCCCCTACGAGCAGTACTTC	CASSPGRDGPYEQYF	TRBV4-2	TRBJ2-7	.	.
TGTGCCAGCAGTCCATCCATACGGGGGGAGCAGTACTTC	CASSPSIRGEQYF	TRBV27	TRBJ2-7	.	.
TGTGCCAGCAGGGAGACAGGGCGCGAGCAGTACTTC	CASRETGREQYF	TRBV2	TRBJ2-7	.	TRBD1
TGTGCCAGCAGCATTAACCGACAGGGCCAAACAACTAATGAAAAACTGTTTTTT	CASSINRQGQTTNEKLFF	TRBV5-4	TRBJ1-4	.	TRBD1
TGTGCCTATATAGGAGATACGCAGTATTTT	CAYIGDTQYF	TRBV7-9	TRBJ2-3	.	.
TGTGCCAGCAGTGAACTTAGTACTAGGGGCAGGAATGAGCAGTTCTTC	CASSELSTRGRNEQFF	TRBV2	TRBJ2-1	.	.
TGTGCCAGCAGTGAATCGGGGACTAGGTACGAGCAGTACTTC	CASSESGTRYEQYF	TRBV2	TRBJ2-7	.	TRBD2